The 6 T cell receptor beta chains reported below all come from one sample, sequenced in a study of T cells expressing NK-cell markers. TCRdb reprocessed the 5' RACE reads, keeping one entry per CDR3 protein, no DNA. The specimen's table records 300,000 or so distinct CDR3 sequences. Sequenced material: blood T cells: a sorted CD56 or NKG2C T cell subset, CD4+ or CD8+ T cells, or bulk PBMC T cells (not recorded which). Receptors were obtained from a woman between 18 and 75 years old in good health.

CDR3 protein: CASSLQTGGSGNTIYF. The chain couples TRBV11-2 to TRBJ1-3; the TRBD1 assignment by TCRdb is unverifiable without DNA. The CDR3 extends over 16 amino acids. Germline V gene sequence: CDR1 SGHAT, CDR2 FQNNGV.

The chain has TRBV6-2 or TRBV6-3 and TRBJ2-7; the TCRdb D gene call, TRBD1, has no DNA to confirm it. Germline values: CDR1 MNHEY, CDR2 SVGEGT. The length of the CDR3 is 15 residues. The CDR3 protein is CASSPPAGNSNEQYF.

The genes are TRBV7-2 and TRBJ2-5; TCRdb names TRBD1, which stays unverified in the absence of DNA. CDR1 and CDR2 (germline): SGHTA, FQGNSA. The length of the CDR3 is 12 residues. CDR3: CASGTKQETQYF.

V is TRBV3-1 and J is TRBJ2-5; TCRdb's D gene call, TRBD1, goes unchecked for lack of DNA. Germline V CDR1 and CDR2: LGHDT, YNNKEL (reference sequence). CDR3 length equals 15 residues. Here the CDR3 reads CASSLWTGGEETQYF.

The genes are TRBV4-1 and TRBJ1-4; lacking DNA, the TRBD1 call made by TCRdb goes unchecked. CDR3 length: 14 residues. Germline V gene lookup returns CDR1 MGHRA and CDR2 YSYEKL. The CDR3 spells CASSSRDTAEKLFF.

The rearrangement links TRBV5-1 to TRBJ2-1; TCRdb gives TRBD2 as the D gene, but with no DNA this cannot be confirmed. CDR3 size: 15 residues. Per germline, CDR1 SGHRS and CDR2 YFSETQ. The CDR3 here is CASSLAAGSYNEQFF.